What follows are 18 T cell receptor beta chains derived from one specimen sequenced in a study of T cells in tumors and immune-related adverse events. The table came from immunoSEQ multiplex PCR; TCRdb's copy has only in-frame clones and leaves some out. The sample consists of around 4,500 clones, 82% of them appearing once. The specimen was skin tissue, collected from a patient treated with anti-PD-1 therapy. Every receptor here comes from a female donor with metastatic renal cell carcinoma.

The J gene is TRBJ2-6, the V gene TRBV7-9; no firm D call. This CDR3 comprises 14 residues. Per the germline V gene, CDR1 is SEHNR and CDR2 is FQNEAQ (reference sequence). The V and J ends lost 1 base and 4 bases respectively, with 5 bases between them. In nucleotides, the CDR3 is TGTGCCAGCAGCTTAGTCTTAGGGGCCAACGTCCTGACTTTC. Amino acid sequence: CASSLVLGANVLTF.

This clone came up a few times. This chain uses TRBV5-1 with TRBJ2-2; D call uncertain. The CDR3 length is 13 residues. V lost 6 bases and J lost 3, with 9 bases in between. CDR1 SGHRS and CDR2 YFSETQ come from the germline V gene. For the CDR3, the DNA is TGCGCCAGCAACCAGGACGACACCGGGGAGCTGTTTTTT. As protein: CASNQDDTGELFF.

V and J are TRBV29-1 and TRBJ2-3; the match to TRBD2 covers 8 bases. The V gene end was trimmed by 6 bases and the J gene end by 2 bases; junction bases not matched to a gene: 10. The germline CDR1 and CDR2 sequences are SQVTM and ANQGSEA. This CDR3 is 15 amino acids long. The CDR3 reads CSVNPASGPTDTQYF. The CDR3 bases are TGCAGCGTGAACCCCGCTAGCGGGCCCACAGATACGCAGTATTTT.

The chain uses TRBV9 and TRBJ2-7; 7 bases map to TRBD1. V lost 3 bases, J lost 1 base, and 4 bases stayed unmatched. Germline V gene lookup returns CDR1 SGDLS and CDR2 YYNGEE. This CDR3 has 14 amino acids. CDR3 in amino acids: CASSAQGQSYEQYF. The DNA for the CDR3 is TGTGCCAGCAGCGCACAGGGACAGTCCTACGAGCAGTACTTC.

Written as DNA, the CDR3 is TGCGCCAGCAGCCCGGGGGGAGTCTATGGCTACACCTTC. Its translation is CASSPGGVYGYTF. V usage is TRBV4-1 and J usage is TRBJ1-2; D is possibly TRBD1 (5 bases). Trimming pared 4 bases from V and 4 bases from J, leaving 10 bases between. Germline V gene sequence: CDR1 MGHRA, CDR2 YSYEKL. The CDR3 is 13 residues long.

This clone appeared once. The gene calls are TRBV2 and TRBJ1-6; the D is unclear. The CDR3 extends over 12 amino acids. Germline V CDR1 and CDR2: SNHLY, FYNNEI. The V gene lost 7 bases and the J gene lost 6 bases, with 7 bases spanning the gap. CDR3 in DNA: TGTGCCAGCATCACAAGTAATTCACCCCTCCACTTT. This encodes CASITSNSPLHF.

This chain connects TRBV19 to TRBJ2-1; TRBD1 is a possible D gene (6 bases). Trimming pared 8 bases from V and 8 bases from J, leaving 19 bases between. CDR3 size: 14 residues. Looked up from germline, CDR1 is LNHDA and CDR2 is SQIVND (reference sequence). For the CDR3, the DNA is TGTGCCAGTTCCAACCCTGGACAGAAGGATGAGCAGTTCTTC. Translating gives CASSNPGQKDEQFF.

The chain uses TRBV30 and TRBJ1-5; the D is unclear. Per the germline V gene, CDR1 is GTSNPN and CDR2 is SVGIG (reference sequence). This CDR3 is 16 amino acids long. Trimming removed 0 bases at V and 2 bases at J, with 14 bases between. For the CDR3, the DNA is TGTGCCTGGAGTGTCGGTTTTAACCGGGGCAATCAGCCCCAGCATTTT. Translated: CAWSVGFNRGNQPQHF.

The chain couples TRBV9 to TRBJ2-5; 7 nucleotides match TRBD2. Germline trimming cut 2 bases from V and 5 bases from J; bases unmatched to any gene: 9. The CDR3 loop spans 15 amino acids. The germline V gene encodes CDR1 SGDLS and CDR2 YYNGEE. CDR3 region: CASSVRDYIRETQYF. The CDR3 coding sequence is TGTGCCAGCAGCGTCCGGGACTATATTCGTGAGACCCAGTACTTC.

The chain employs TRBV10-2 and TRBJ2-5; possibly TRBD1 for D (6 bases). The CDR3 loop spans 15 amino acids. Trimming left V 4 bases short and J 2 bases short, with 14 bases between. CDR1 WSHSY and CDR2 SAAADI come from the germline V gene. CDR3 residues: CASSGAGAGQETQYF. DNA for the CDR3: TGCGCCAGCAGTGGCGCAGGGGCCGGGCAAGAGACCCAGTACTTC.

The chain couples TRBV29-1 to TRBJ2-7; a possible D gene is TRBD2 (6 bases). V was pared by 0 bases and J by 4 bases, with 16 bases between. This CDR3 contains 15 residues. CDR1 and CDR2 (germline): SQVTM, ANQGSEA. CDR3 sequence: CSVEEDGPGDYEQYF. The DNA for the CDR3 is TGCAGCGTTGAAGAGGACGGTCCGGGGGATTACGAGCAGTACTTC.

This clone was detected a few times. The chain carries TRBV4-1 and TRBJ1-2; 12 nucleotides line up with TRBD1. The CDR3 totals 15 residues. V was pared by 3 bases and J by 9 bases, with 8 bases of the junction left unmatched. Germline V gene data show CDR1 as MGHRA and CDR2 as YSYEKL. The CDR3 bases are TGCGCCAGCAGCCAGCTACCGGGACAGGGGGCTAGCTACACCTTC. Amino acid sequence: CASSQLPGQGASYTF.

The chain couples TRBV28 to TRBJ1-2, with 7 positions matching TRBD1. The CDR3 extends over 13 amino acids. Per the germline V gene, CDR1 is MDHEN and CDR2 is SYDVKM. The J segment lost 3 bases and the V segment lost 8 bases, leaving 6 bases of the junction unmatched. The CDR3 protein is CASLDRADYGYTF. In nucleotides, the CDR3 is TGTGCCAGCCTCGACAGGGCTGACTATGGCTACACCTTC.

This clone has more than one count but fewer than ten. The J gene is TRBJ2-1, the V gene TRBV2; D not certain. Germline assignment: CDR1 SNHLY and CDR2 FYNNEI. The CDR3 contains 11 residues. V dropped 6 bases and J dropped 7 bases, with 7 bases sitting between them. The CDR3 DNA is TGTGCCAGCAGACTACAGAATGAGCAGTTCTTC. Translating it yields CASRLQNEQFF.

The J gene is TRBJ2-1, the V gene TRBV11-3; TRBD2 matches at 11 bases. The CDR3 extends over 19 amino acids. J lost 3 bases, V lost 0 bases, and 10 bases had no gene match. Germline V gene lookup returns CDR1 SGHNT and CDR2 YENEEA. The CDR3 DNA follows: TGTGCCAGCAGCTTAGATGGAGGGACTAGCGGAGGGGGCTACAATGAGCAGTTCTTC. It specifies CASSLDGGTSGGGYNEQFF. Using reference TRBV11-3 and TRBJ2-1 for the parts outside the CDR3, the full variable domain is EAGVVQSPRYKIIEKKQPVAFWCNPISGHNTLYWYLQNLGQGPELLIRYENEEAVDDSQLPKDRFSAERLKGVDSTLKIQPAELGDSAVYLCASSLDGGTSGGGYNEQFFGPGTRLTVL.

V usage is TRBV28 and J usage is TRBJ2-7; 9 bases agree with TRBD1. CDR1 MDHEN and CDR2 SYDVKM come from the germline V gene. Losses at the gene ends were 5 bases for V and 6 bases for J; bases not matched to a gene: 8. The CDR3 extends over 14 amino acids. CDR3 protein: CASSTTDRGIEQYF. For the CDR3, the DNA is TGTGCCAGCAGTACCACTGACAGGGGGATCGAGCAGTACTTC.

The chain couples TRBV20-1 to TRBJ2-7, with D uncertain. The V end was cut by 2 bases, the J end by 5 bases, with 7 bases between. This CDR3 spans 11 amino acids. Germline CDR1 reads DFQATT; CDR2 reads SNEGSKA (reference sequence). The CDR3 sequence: CSARRSNEQYF. The CDR3 DNA is TGCAGTGCTAGACGGAGTAACGAGCAGTACTTC.

This clone turned up a few times. The V gene is TRBV4-2, the J gene TRBJ1-4; TRBD1 aligns across 8 bases. This CDR3 has 14 amino acids. Trimming cost V 0 bases and J 10 bases; bases outside gene matches: 4. Germline lookup yields CDR1 LGHNA and CDR2 YNFKEQ. CDR3 amino acids: CASSQEGQGRKLFF. The CDR3 DNA follows: TGTGCCAGCAGCCAAGAAGGACAGGGAAGAAAACTGTTTTTT.